The next 30 T cell receptor beta chains were all read from a single sample in a study of blood T cells in healthy people across ages. A J-beta primer mix and a sample-barcoded 5' primer were used in a second PCR of about 7 to 11 cycles. TCRdb used MiXCR to reprocess the 5' RACE reads, holding one entry per CDR3 protein. Altogether over a million distinct CDR3 sequences are present, approximately 38% being singletons, with the ten largest covering roughly 7.9%. The specimen sequenced was blood. Receptor source: a woman aged 18-29 years in good health.

This clonotype has a handful of counts. The gene calls are TRBV30 and TRBJ2-7; D is unresolved. This CDR3 contains 16 residues. The V end was cut by 2 bases, the J end by 3 bases, with 20 bases between. Germline V CDR1 and CDR2: GTSNPN, SVGIG (reference sequence). CDR3: CAWSPGPHQLGYEQYF. CDR3 DNA: TGTGCCTGGAGTCCCGGGCCGCACCAGTTGGGCTACGAGCAGTACTTC.

This sequence joins TRBV3-1 and TRBJ2-3, with D perhaps TRBD2 (5 bases). The germline V and J ends were trimmed by 4 bases and 3 bases, with 20 bases remaining between them. The CDR3 runs to 17 residues. CDR1 is LGHDT and CDR2 is YNNKEL in the germline V gene (reference sequence). The CDR3 nucleotides are TGTGCCAGCAGCCCACTGGATGGGGAGAGGGCAACAGATACGCAGTATTTT. This codes for CASSPLDGERATDTQYF.

V usage is TRBV5-1 and J usage is TRBJ1-1; D perhaps matches TRBD1 (5 bases). The CDR3 length is 16 residues. Germline V CDR1 and CDR2: SGHRS, YFSETQ. The V gene lost 0 bases and the J gene lost 0 bases, with 12 bases spanning the gap. The CDR3 DNA sequence: TGCGCCAGCAGCTTGGTAGGGGCCATTTTGAACACTGAAGCTTTCTTT. Translation: CASSLVGAILNTEAFF. The full variable domain, completed using reference TRBV5-1 and TRBJ1-1, is KAGVTQTPRYLIKTRGQQVTLSCSPISGHRSVSWYQQTPGQGLQFLFEYFSETQRNKGNFPGRFSGRQFSNSRSEMNVSTLELGDSALYLCASSLVGAILNTEAFFGQGTRLTVV.

This clonotype was observed once. This sequence joins TRBV21-1 and TRBJ2-1. TRBV21-1 is a known pseudogene. The CDR3 runs 13 residues. For the CDR3, the DNA is TGTGCCAGCAGCAAAGATAAGGTAAACGAGCAGTTCTTC. Protein product: CASSKDKVNEQFF.

The chain couples TRBV20-1 to TRBJ2-2, with 10 bases identical to TRBD2. The CDR3 is 15 residues long. From germline, CDR1 is DFQATT and CDR2 SNEGSKA (reference sequence). Losses at the gene ends were 2 bases for V and 4 bases for J; bases not matched to a gene: 4. The CDR3, as DNA: TGCAGTGCTAGAAAAGCGGGAGGGGGCACCGGGGAGCTGTTTTTT. Translating it yields CSARKAGGGTGELFF.

This clonotype was seen a handful of times. The rearrangement joins TRBV20-1 to TRBJ1-6; D ambiguous. V was clipped by 5 bases and J by 3 bases, with 17 bases between them. This CDR3 spans 16 amino acids. Germline V gene sequence: CDR1 DFQATT, CDR2 SNEGSKA (reference sequence). The CDR3 DNA follows: TGCAGTGCTCCCTGGGCGGAGGGTAGCTATAATTCACCCCTCCACTTT. It yields the protein CSAPWAEGSYNSPLHF.

The chain has TRBV5-1 and TRBJ1-2; 10 bases agree with TRBD1. The CDR3 has 17 residues. The germline V gene has CDR1 SGHRS and CDR2 YFSETQ. V was clipped by 1 base and J by 5 bases; unmatched bases: 11. CDR3 sequence (DNA): TGCGCCAGCAGCTTGATTGACAGGGGGCGCCTTGATTATGGCTACACCTTC. Translation gives CASSLIDRGRLDYGYTF.

This chain uses TRBV4-1 with TRBJ1-5; D gene uncertain. This CDR3 is 15 amino acids long. Germline V gene sequence: CDR1 MGHRA, CDR2 YSYEKL. Trimming left V 4 bases short and J 3 bases short, with 13 bases between. The CDR3 protein is CASSLESGFNQPQHF. The CDR3 DNA reads TGCGCCAGCAGCCTCGAATCGGGTTTCAATCAGCCCCAGCATTTT.

The chain has TRBV7-8 and TRBJ2-3, with D possibly matching TRBD2 (5 bases). The V and J ends lost 1 base and 2 bases respectively, with 13 bases between them. This CDR3 has 16 amino acids. Germline values: CDR1 SGHVS, CDR2 FQNEAQ. In nucleotides, the CDR3 is TGTGCCAGCAGCTTAGATCGTCGAGGGAACACAGATACGCAGTATTTT. Encoded protein: CASSLDRRGNTDTQYF.

The chain couples TRBV12-3 or TRBV12-4 to TRBJ1-2, with TRBD1 matching over 8 bases. With 4 bases clipped from V and 7 bases from J, the junction kept 5 bases outside the gene matches. The CDR3 consists of 13 residues. The CDR3 bases are TGTGCCAGCAGTTCCCAGGGGGCACCTGGCTACACCTTC. Translation gives CASSSQGAPGYTF.

This chain uses TRBV7-3 with TRBJ2-2; TRBD2 is a possible D gene (6 bases). Trimming took off 1 base at V and 3 bases at J, with 12 bases between the two ends. The CDR3 contains 16 residues. CDR1 is SGHTA, CDR2 FQGTGA, per germline. The chain's CDR3 is CASSLNPGVDTGELFF. The CDR3 region has the DNA TGTGCCAGCAGCTTAAACCCGGGGGTGGACACCGGGGAGCTGTTTTTT.

The table lists this clonotype with a few counts. The chain recombines TRBV20-1 with TRBJ1-1; TRBD1 might be the D (5 bases). This CDR3 has 11 residues. CDR1 is DFQATT and CDR2 is SNEGSKA in the germline V gene (reference sequence). The CDR3 DNA follows: TGCAAAGCGGGGGTGAACACTGAAGCTTTCTTT. Protein: CKAGVNTEAFF.

A few counts support this clonotype. This chain connects TRBV6-9 to TRBJ1-6; 7 nucleotides match TRBD1. J lost 10 bases, V lost 7 bases, and 4 bases had no gene match. The CDR3 runs to 12 residues. CDR1 is MNHGY, CDR2 SVAAGI, per germline. Here the CDR3 DNA reads TGTGCCAGCATGACAGGGAAATCACCCCTCCACTTT. Protein: CASMTGKSPLHF.

The gene calls are TRBV12-3 or TRBV12-4 and TRBJ1-2, with 10 bases lining up with TRBD1. V shed 0 bases, J shed 4 bases, and the junction held 5 bases outside the gene matches. The CDR3 contains 16 residues. The DNA for the CDR3 is TGTGCCAGCAGTTTAGCGCGGGGACAGGGGTCCTATGGCTACACCTTC. This sequence encodes CASSLARGQGSYGYTF.

The chain links TRBV29-1 to TRBJ1-1; a possible D gene is TRBD1 (6 bases). The CDR3 covers 13 residues. Trimming shortened V by 6 bases and J by 1 base, and 12 bases separated the two germline ends. The germline gives CDR1 SQVTM, CDR2 ANQGSEA. The CDR3 sequence: CSVDYRANTEAFF. In nucleotides, the CDR3 is TGCAGCGTCGACTACAGGGCGAACACTGAAGCTTTCTTT.

The rearrangement uses TRBV4-1 and TRBJ2-5; 11 bases align to TRBD2. V dropped 3 bases and J dropped 4; count of bases not matched to a gene: 7. The length of the CDR3 is 16 residues. CDR1 is MGHRA, CDR2 YSYEKL, per germline. CDR3 sequence reads: CASSQKGSGRAETQYF. CDR3 DNA sequence: TGCGCCAGCAGCCAGAAGGGTAGCGGGAGGGCAGAGACCCAGTACTTC.

This chain links TRBV20-1 with TRBJ1-1, with TRBD1 as a possible D gene (6 bases). V was cut by 8 bases and J by 5 bases, with 15 bases left in between. The CDR3 is made up of 12 amino acids. Germline V gene lookup returns CDR1 DFQATT and CDR2 SNEGSKA (reference sequence). The chain's CDR3 is CSHPGAGTEAFF. DNA of the CDR3: TGCAGTCACCCAGGGGCAGGGACTGAAGCTTTCTTT.

This clonotype was seen only a few times. The V and J genes are TRBV20-1 and TRBJ2-1; the match to TRBD2 covers 12 bases. From germline, CDR1 is DFQATT and CDR2 SNEGSKA (reference sequence). Trimming cost V 6 bases and J 4 bases; bases outside gene matches: 10. The CDR3 covers 16 residues. The CDR3 loop reads CSAMTSGSQVYNEQFF. The CDR3 DNA is TGCAGTGCCATGACTAGCGGGAGTCAGGTATACAATGAGCAGTTCTTC.

Here the CDR3 reads CAISEHGSQETQYF. The CDR3 DNA is TGTGCCATCAGTGAACACGGATCCCAAGAGACCCAGTACTTC. The chain recombines TRBV10-3 with TRBJ2-5; no definite D call. The length of the CDR3 is 14 residues. The V end lost 3 bases, the J end lost 1 base, and 9 bases lay between the germline ends. The germline gives CDR1 ENHRY, CDR2 SYGVKD.

The rearrangement joins TRBV11-2 to TRBJ2-3, with 8 bases aligning to TRBD2. In germline, CDR1 is SGHAT, CDR2 FQNNGV. This CDR3 is built from 17 residues. After removal of 5 bases from V and 2 bases from J, the junction contained 12 bases not matched to a gene. The CDR3 loop reads CASSLAGAGGITDTQYF. CDR3 nucleotides: TGTGCCAGCAGCCTAGCGGGCGCCGGGGGGATCACAGATACGCAGTATTTT.

This chain joins TRBV5-5 and TRBJ2-5, with D perhaps matching TRBD1 (6 bases). This CDR3 spans 14 amino acids. The germline V gene has CDR1 SGHKS and CDR2 YYEKEE (reference sequence). V was shortened by 7 bases and J by 0 bases, with 13 bases between the two germline ends. The CDR3 DNA sequence: TGTGCCAGCCTAGTACAGGGCAACCAAGAGACCCAGTACTTC. Translated: CASLVQGNQETQYF.

The V call is TRBV12-3 or TRBV12-4, the J call TRBJ2-1, with D perhaps matching TRBD2 (5 bases). Trimming took off 1 base at V and 6 bases at J, with 16 bases between the two ends. The CDR3 covers 16 residues. The CDR3 bases are TGTGCCAGCAGTTTAGGTTTCGAGGGTACGGGCAATGAGCAGTTCTTC. It specifies CASSLGFEGTGNEQFF.

J is TRBJ1-5 and V is TRBV7-9, with a possible D match to TRBD1 (5 bases). The CDR3 consists of 13 residues. Looked up from germline, CDR1 is SEHNR and CDR2 is FQNEAQ (reference sequence). V dropped 3 bases and J dropped 9 bases, with 12 bases sitting between them. CDR3 nucleotides: TGTGCCAGCAGCTTCGGGGCCGGAGCGCCCCAGCATTTT. Its translation is CASSFGAGAPQHF.

The sample holds a few counts of this clonotype. The V and J genes are TRBV18 and TRBJ2-3, with D possibly being TRBD2 (5 bases). CDR1 KGHSH and CDR2 LQKENI come from the germline V gene. V shed 3 bases and J shed 0 bases, with 16 bases lying between them. This CDR3 has 17 amino acids. The chain's CDR3 is CASSPREQPNSTDTQYF. The CDR3 region has the DNA TGTGCCAGCTCACCTAGGGAGCAACCCAATAGCACAGATACGCAGTATTTT.

The CDR3 sequence is CASSLPTWRQRHYEQYF. The CDR3, as DNA: TGTGCCAGCAGCTTACCGACGTGGAGGCAGCGCCACTACGAGCAGTACTTC. The chain links TRBV7-2 to TRBJ2-7, with TRBD2 as a possible D gene (5 bases). This CDR3 comprises 17 residues. V lost 2 bases to trimming and J lost 3 bases, with 20 bases between them. Germline CDR1 reads SGHTA; CDR2 reads FQGNSA.

The chain is built from TRBV5-1 and TRBJ2-5, with unresolved D. Germline V gene lookup returns CDR1 SGHRS and CDR2 YFSETQ. The CDR3 runs 15 residues. V was pared by 0 bases and J by 1 base, with 10 bases between. Written as DNA, the CDR3 is TGCGCCAGCAGCTTGGACGGAAAATTCCAAGAGACCCAGTACTTC. Its protein product is CASSLDGKFQETQYF.

This clonotype has a handful of counts. The genes are TRBV15 and TRBJ2-3, with 12 bases aligning to TRBD2. Germline V gene data show CDR1 as LNHNV and CDR2 as YYDKDF (reference sequence). This CDR3 region has 16 residues. The V gene end was trimmed by 1 base and the J gene end by 6 bases; junction bases not matched to a gene: 5. This CDR3 reads CATSRGRLAGVDTQYF. The CDR3 nucleotides read TGTGCCACCAGCAGAGGAAGACTAGCGGGGGTGGATACGCAGTATTTT.

The sample holds many counts of this clonotype. This rearrangement joins TRBV7-2 to TRBJ2-5, with D perhaps matching TRBD2 (5 bases). Trimming took 3 bases from V and 2 from J, leaving 10 bases between them. Germline lookup yields CDR1 SGHTA and CDR2 FQGNSA. The CDR3 contains 14 residues. CDR3 in DNA: TGTGCCAGCAGCTTGAGTCTAGCACAAGAGACCCAGTACTTC. Translated: CASSLSLAQETQYF.

V usage is TRBV24-1 and J usage is TRBJ2-1; D gene ambiguous. CDR3 size: 15 residues. V was cut by 0 bases and J by 12 bases, with 17 bases left in between. Germline loops: CDR1 KGHDR, CDR2 SFDVKD. The CDR3 nucleotides are TGTGCCACCAGTGATTTGGGGAAACCCAATGGACGGCAGTTCTTC. Its protein is CATSDLGKPNGRQFF.

DNA for the CDR3: TGCGCCAGCAGCCAAATTCCCGGGGAGTCCTTCTCCTACAATGAGCAGTTCTTC. Protein: CASSQIPGESFSYNEQFF. This rearrangement joins TRBV4-1 to TRBJ2-1; D is possibly TRBD2 (5 bases). The CDR3 has 18 residues. Germline-derived CDR1 and CDR2 are MGHRA and YSYEKL. V shed 2 bases and J shed 0 bases, with 17 bases lying between them.